The TCR beta chain under discussion was sequenced for a study of identical twins. The V gene's germline CDR1 is SGHTA and CDR2 FQGTGA. Trimming took 5 bases from V and 1 from J; bases not matched to a gene: 5. The CDR3 extends over 15 amino acids. TCRdb reprocessed the 5' RACE reads via MiXCR and lists one record per CDR3 protein. The sample has over 200,000 distinct CDR3 sequences; less than 10% are singletons. Each donor (without exception) was a healthy Caucasian. The sequenced sample was memory (CD45RO+) T cells sorted from blood. This receptor was taken from a woman younger than 30 in good health. The chain carries TRBV7-3 and TRBJ1-1, with TRBD1 matching over 9 bases. CDR3: CASSPQGAPNTEAFF. Here the CDR3 DNA reads TGTGCCAGCAGCCCACAGGGGGCCCCGAACACTGAAGCTTTCTTT. Supplemented by reference TRBV7-3 and TRBJ1-1, the full variable domain reads GAGVSQTPSNKVTEKGKYVELRCDPISGHTALYWYRQSLGQGPEFLIYFQGTGAADDSGLPNDRFFAVRPEGSVSTLKIQRTERGDSAVYLCASSPQGAPNTEAFFGQGTRLTVV.